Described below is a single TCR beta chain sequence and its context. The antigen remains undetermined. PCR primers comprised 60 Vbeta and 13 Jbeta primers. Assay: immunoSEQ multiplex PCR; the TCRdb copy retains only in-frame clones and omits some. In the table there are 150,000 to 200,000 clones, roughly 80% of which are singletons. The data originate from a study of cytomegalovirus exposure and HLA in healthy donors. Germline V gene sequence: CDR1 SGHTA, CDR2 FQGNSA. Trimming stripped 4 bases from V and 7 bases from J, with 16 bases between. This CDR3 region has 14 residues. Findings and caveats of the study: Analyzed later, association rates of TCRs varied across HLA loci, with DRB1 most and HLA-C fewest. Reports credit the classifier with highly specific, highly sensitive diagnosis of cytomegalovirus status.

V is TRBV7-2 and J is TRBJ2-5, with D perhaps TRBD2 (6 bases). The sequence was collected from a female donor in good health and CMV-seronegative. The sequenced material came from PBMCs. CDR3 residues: CASSSGTQAGTQYF. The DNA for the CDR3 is TGTGCCAGCAGCTCCGGGACGCAAGCGGGGACCCAGTACTTC.